This section outlines one T cell receptor (beta chain) sequence together with its context. Antigen unknown. The PCR contained 60 Vbeta and 13 Jbeta primers. Authors' methods: Around 80 million unique TCR beta chains, about 11 million of them shared, were counted by a later analysis. Clones were sequenced by immunoSEQ multiplex PCR, and TCRdb holds only the in-frame ones, with some missing. From that table come the V and J calls and clone size; the DNA was used to work out D and trimming. The table has some 120,000 clones, 74% seen once; the top ten hold 2% to 2.5%. This record belongs to a study of cytomegalovirus exposure and HLA in healthy donors. Study-wide results and caveats: Per a later analysis, HLA-associated TCR beta chains showed more clonal expansion than other, equally common TCR beta chains. Diagnosis of cytomegalovirus status made by the classifier reportedly showed high specificity and sensitivity. Presence/absence analyses assumed roughly uniform sequencing depth across donors, which may not hold.

After removal of 5 bases from V and 11 bases from J, the junction contained 5 bases not matched to a gene. CDR3 length: 13 residues. Per germline, CDR1 MNHEY and CDR2 SMNVEV (reference sequence). The receptor was derived from a human donor in good health. Sequencing input: PBMCs. The V call is TRBV27, the J call TRBJ2-2; 10 nucleotides agree with TRBD2. The DNA of the CDR3 is TGTGCCAGCAGTCAGATAGCGGGAGGTGAGCTGTTTTTT. Translating gives CASSQIAGGELFF.